This T cell receptor (beta chain) is from a study of post-analysis software for immune sequencing data (dated by TCRdb to about 2015). Study-level background: Recorded disease courses included relapsing-remitting, secondary progressive and progressive-relapsing multiple sclerosis, with some patients lacking subtype annotation. A subset of samples was prepared in parallel using single-end sample barcoding, then pooled and co-amplified after Illumina adapter ligation. The patient repertoires were compared against 11 previously published healthy control repertoires obtained from donors aged about 6 to 25 years. Results the study describes overall, beyond this receptor: Significantly lower normalized Chao1 diversity was found in multiple sclerosis patients than in controls, suggesting substantial peripheral T-cell clonal expansion. Strong co-clustering of samples prepared in the same batch was shown by direct clustering with F measure, prompting a batch-effect correction. A handful of TRBV segments, including TRBV5-6, TRBV5-1 and TRBV20-1, were significantly more frequent in patients than controls. The control group was slightly older than the multiple sclerosis patient group.

Receptor libraries were prepared by PCR. Data came from an Illumina HiSeq 2500. To reduce PCR and sequencing biases, unique molecular identifiers were incorporated into the TCR beta cDNA libraries. Every 1 to 10 million input T cells yielded 500,000 or so cDNA molecules, meaning each molecule approximated one T cell. The patient libraries were prepared and sequenced using the same protocol as the earlier healthy control dataset. Within a given batch, samples were prepared together, multiplexed and sequenced on the same HiSeq lane. Turning to the authors' computational methods: MIGEC handled the raw barcoded reads, throwing out single-read molecular identifier groups before consensus assembly and CDR3 extraction. VDJtools was used for post-analysis of the clonotype tables, with diversity normalized by down-sampling every dataset to the smallest sample size. Repertoire overlap clustering matched CDR3 amino acid but not nucleotide sequences to correct batch-related cross-sample contamination. Using fastp at Q25 and MiXCR, TCRdb reprocessed the public reads and kept productive beta chains. Rows with a matching CDR3 protein are joined into one entry that keeps the most common DNA and genes. These V and J calls rely on TCRdb rather than the paper's analysis. The sample yields about 810,000 distinct CDR3 sequences; roughly half were counted once. The ten most abundant clones make up approximately 4.5% of the sample.

This clonotype was seen a handful of times. Its antigen has not been determined. Base qualities are missing; no much larger clone stands one base away. V ends up 4 bases short and J 4 bases short, with an unmatched junction base count of 7. The germline V gene specifies SGHRS as CDR1 and YFSETQ as CDR2. Counted from cysteine to phenylalanine, this CDR3 has 15 amino acids. Only CDR3 DNA is held: 45 bases, read in frame from base 1. To demonstrate the VDJtools post-analysis software, the study profiled TCR beta repertoires from the peripheral blood of 13 young patients with multiple sclerosis. The patients with multiple sclerosis were children and adolescents between about 6 and 15 years of age.

This chain joins TRBV5-1 to TRBJ2-7, with TRBD1 identical over 11 junction bases. The source is a girl between 5 and 17 years old with multiple sclerosis. Input material: blood. In nucleotides, the sequence is TGCGCCAGCAGCGCCCTGGGACAGGGGGGATACGAGCAGTACTTC. Its translation reads: CASSALGQGGYEQYF.